This record covers a single TCR beta chain. TCRdb's table, derived via immunoSEQ multiplex PCR, lists solely in-frame clones and lacks some. In the table there are about 220,000 clones, more than 85% of which are singletons. The source of the sample is a study of blood T cell repertoires in COVID-19. CDR1 is SGHAT, CDR2 FQNNGV, per germline. The CDR3 is made up of 16 amino acids. Trimming cost V 3 bases and J 5 bases; bases outside gene matches: 8. Sequencing was carried out using peripheral blood. This chain uses TRBV11-2 with TRBJ2-7; 12 positions match TRBD2. The TCR sequence derives from a middle-aged man with active or convalescent COVID-19. CDR3 DNA sequence: TGTGCCAGCAGCTTTCCGACTAGCGGGGGTTTCCACGAGCAGTACTTC. Residues: CASSFPTSGGFHEQYF.